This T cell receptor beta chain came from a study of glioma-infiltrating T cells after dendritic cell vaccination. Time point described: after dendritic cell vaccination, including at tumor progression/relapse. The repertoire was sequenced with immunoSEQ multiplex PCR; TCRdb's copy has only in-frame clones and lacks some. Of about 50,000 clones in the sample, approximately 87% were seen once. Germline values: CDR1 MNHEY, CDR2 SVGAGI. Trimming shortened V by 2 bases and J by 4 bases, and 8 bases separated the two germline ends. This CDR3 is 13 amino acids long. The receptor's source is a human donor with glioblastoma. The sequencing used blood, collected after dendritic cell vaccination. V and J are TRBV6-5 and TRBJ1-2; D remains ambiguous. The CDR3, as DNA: TGTGCCAGCAGTTACGAACACCTCTATGGCTACACCTTC. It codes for CASSYEHLYGYTF.